These 28 T cell receptor beta chains were all obtained from the same sample, sequenced in a study of beta chain features in type 1 diabetes. Expressed TCRB transcripts were sequenced after all isolated RNA was converted to cDNA. Generated by immunoSEQ multiplex PCR, the TCRdb table keeps only in-frame clones and is missing some. Here the sample spans over 120,000 clones, just over 9% being singletons. Sequenced sample: central memory CD4+ T cells from blood. The receptor set was obtained from a man aged 18 to 30 in good health.

This clone was detected only a few times. The chain employs TRBV30 and TRBJ2-7, with D perhaps TRBD2 (6 bases). Trimming stripped 4 bases from V and 6 bases from J, with 13 bases between. Per the germline V gene, CDR1 is GTSNPN and CDR2 is SVGIG (reference sequence). The CDR3 loop spans 12 amino acids. The CDR3 here is CAWKAGMSEQYF. The CDR3 bases are TGTGCCTGGAAGGCGGGGATGAGCGAGCAGTACTTC. The full variable domain, with the rest looked up from reference TRBV30 and TRBJ2-7, is SQTIHQWPATLVQPVGSPLSLECTVEGTSNPNLYWYRQAAGRGLQLLFYSVGIGQISSEVPQNLSASRPQDRQFILSSKKLLLSDSGFYLCAWKAGMSEQYFGPGTRLTVT.

This clone was observed at least ten times. V is TRBV14 and J is TRBJ2-1, with a tentative D call TRBD2 (5 bases). Trimming took 5 bases from V and 6 from J, leaving 14 bases between them. This CDR3 comprises 14 residues. Germline V gene sequence: CDR1 SGHDN, CDR2 FVKESK. The CDR3 DNA reads as TGTGCCAGCAGCTTAGGACTTCCCGGCAATGAGCAGTTCTTC. This gives the protein CASSLGLPGNEQFF. Full variable domain (missing parts from reference TRBV14 and TRBJ2-1): EAGVTQFPSHSVIEKGQTVTLRCDPISGHDNLYWYRRVMGKEIKFLLHFVKESKQDESGMPNNRFLAERTGGTYSTLKVQPAELEDSGVYFCASSLGLPGNEQFFGPGTRLTVL.

This clone was seen only a few times. This sequence joins TRBV6-5 and TRBJ2-3; D may be TRBD2 (6 bases). Germline V gene sequence: CDR1 MNHEY, CDR2 SVGAGI. With 6 bases removed from V and 9 bases from J, the gap between germline ends came to 22 bases. The length of the CDR3 is 15 residues. CDR3 sequence (DNA): TGTGCCAGCAGCGTCGGAGGGGCCGGGTTGGAGACGCAGTATTTT. Translation: CASSVGGAGLETQYF.

A few counts support this clone. The chain carries TRBV7-8 and TRBJ2-5; 10 nucleotides match TRBD2. The CDR3 length is 16 residues. J was trimmed by 2 bases and V by 7 bases; bases with no gene match: 10. Per germline, CDR1 SGHVS and CDR2 FQNEAQ. The CDR3: CASTTGTSVKQETQYF. The DNA for the CDR3 is TGTGCCAGCACGACGGGGACTAGCGTAAAACAAGAGACCCAGTACTTC.

The chain has TRBV4-2 and TRBJ2-3, with a possible D match to TRBD2 (6 bases). V gave up 3 bases and J gave up 0 bases, with 16 bases separating them. This CDR3 has 17 amino acids. Germline-derived CDR1 and CDR2 are LGHNA and YNFKEQ. The CDR3 sequence: CASSQRTVAASTDTQYF. In nucleotides, the CDR3 is TGTGCCAGCAGCCAGAGGACCGTAGCGGCTAGCACAGATACGCAGTATTTT.

This clone showed up just a few times. The chain recombines TRBV29-1 with TRBJ1-2; D remains ambiguous. Germline CDR1 SQVTM, CDR2 ANQGSEA. The CDR3 extends over 13 amino acids. Trimming removed 4 bases from V and 0 bases from J, with 9 bases in between. The CDR3 is CSVGARANYGYTF. In DNA, the CDR3 is TGCAGCGTTGGGGCCCGAGCTAACTATGGCTACACCTTC.

This chain joins TRBV29-1 and TRBJ2-3, with 9 bases aligning to TRBD1. With 6 bases clipped from V and 5 bases from J, the junction kept 9 bases outside the gene matches. In germline, CDR1 is SQVTM, CDR2 ANQGSEA. The CDR3 sequence is 14 residues long. This CDR3 is CSVSRDRERDTQYF. Here the CDR3 DNA reads TGCAGCGTCTCCCGGGACAGGGAGCGAGATACGCAGTATTTT.

The V call is TRBV5-8, the J call TRBJ2-5; possibly TRBD1 for D (7 bases). V was cut by 5 bases and J by 4 bases, with 21 bases left in between. The CDR3 contains 16 residues. The germline CDR1 and CDR2 sequences are SGHTS and YDEGEE. CDR3 in amino acids: CASRPGDSLRRETQYF. For the CDR3, the DNA is TGTGCCAGCAGACCGGGGGACAGTCTGAGACGAGAGACCCAGTACTTC.

V usage is TRBV12-5 and J usage is TRBJ2-1, with TRBD2 as a possible D gene (6 bases). CDR3 length: 17 residues. Trimming stripped 7 bases from V and 7 bases from J, with 26 bases between. Germline CDR1 LGHNT, CDR2 FRNRAP. CDR3 bases: TGTGCTAGTGACACCTCGGACGGACTACCCGGGCGTAATGAGCAGTTCTTC. Translating it yields CASDTSDGLPGRNEQFF.

The chain joins TRBV7-8 to TRBJ2-3; 8 bases agree with TRBD1. V lost 4 bases to trimming and J lost 4 bases; unmatched junction nucleotides: 1. Germline V lookup: CDR1 SGHVS, CDR2 FQNEAQ. The CDR3 covers 13 residues. The CDR3 DNA reads as TGTGCCAGCAGCTCGGACAGGGCAGATACGCAGTATTTT. It specifies CASSSDRADTQYF.

J is TRBJ2-7 and V is TRBV7-7, with TRBD1 as a possible D gene (5 bases). Per germline, CDR1 SSHAT and CDR2 FNYEAQ (reference sequence). The germline V and J ends were trimmed by 6 bases and 3 bases, with 27 bases remaining between them. The CDR3 is 18 amino acids. CDR3 residues: CASRPRTTEQDGRYEQYF. The CDR3 DNA follows: TGTGCCAGCAGACCACGCACGACCGAACAGGACGGGCGCTACGAGCAGTACTTC.

This clone was seen a few times. CDR3 region: CASRRATYNSPLHF. CDR3 bases: TGTGCCAGCAGGAGAGCCACTTATAATTCACCCCTCCACTTT. This chain uses TRBV28 with TRBJ1-6; D gene ambiguous. The CDR3 contains 14 residues. Germline CDR1 reads MDHEN; CDR2 reads SYDVKM. The germline V and J ends were trimmed by 6 bases and 4 bases, with 10 bases remaining between them.

The V gene is TRBV7-2, the J gene TRBJ1-5, with D uncertain. V lost 1 base, J lost 6 bases, and 10 bases lay in between. The CDR3 runs to 14 residues. The germline V gene has CDR1 SGHTA and CDR2 FQGNSA. CDR3 in amino acids: CASSLGGLPQPQHF. The CDR3 nucleotides read TGTGCCAGCAGCTTAGGAGGACTGCCTCAGCCCCAGCATTTT.

The J gene is TRBJ1-3, the V gene TRBV4-3; 8 nucleotides match TRBD1. The J segment lost 3 bases and the V segment lost 0 bases, leaving 7 bases of the junction unmatched. CDR1 and CDR2 from the germline V gene are LGHNA and YSLEER. CDR3 size: 17 residues. The CDR3 reads CASSQDGTRGLGNTIYF. CDR3 nucleotide sequence: TGCGCCAGCAGCCAAGACGGCACCAGGGGGCTTGGAAACACCATATATTTT.

The CDR3: CASSLVAGNNSPLHF. The DNA of the CDR3 is TGTGCCAGCAGCTTAGTGGCAGGAAACAATTCACCCCTCCACTTT. The V gene is TRBV7-8, the J gene TRBJ1-6, with D uncertain. From germline, CDR1 is SGHVS and CDR2 FQNEAQ. This CDR3 comprises 15 residues. Deletions cut 1 base from V and 7 bases from J, with 11 bases between.

This clone was detected only a few times. The genes are TRBV6-6 and TRBJ2-5, with a possible D match to TRBD2 (6 bases). In germline, CDR1 is MNHNY, CDR2 SVGAGI (reference sequence). The V end lost 1 base, the J end lost 3 bases, and 9 bases lay between the germline ends. The CDR3 is 14 residues long. DNA for the CDR3: TGTGCCAGCAGTTACTTGACGGGGGAAGAGACCCAGTACTTC. Its translation: CASSYLTGEETQYF.

This clone was seen repeatedly, ten times or more. The chain couples TRBV11-2 to TRBJ2-3; the D gene is possibly TRBD1 (6 bases). Germline CDR1 is SGHAT and CDR2 is FQNNGV. Trimming pared 4 bases from V and 7 bases from J, leaving 12 bases between. The CDR3 covers 13 residues. The CDR3 sequence: CASSSSGANTQYF. For the CDR3, the DNA is TGTGCCAGCAGCTCGTCAGGGGCGAATACGCAGTATTTT.

This chain joins TRBV6-6 and TRBJ2-1; 12 positions agree with TRBD1. The CDR3 contains 15 residues. Germline CDR1 is MNHNY and CDR2 is SVGAGI (reference sequence). J was trimmed by 4 bases and V by 6 bases; bases with no gene match: 4. This CDR3 is CASSRDRGRYNEQFF. The CDR3 region has the DNA TGTGCCAGCAGCCGGGACAGGGGGCGTTACAATGAGCAGTTCTTC.

The J gene is TRBJ1-2, the V gene TRBV4-3, with a weak D call TRBD1 (5 bases). Germline assignment: CDR1 LGHNA and CDR2 YSLEER. The V gene lost 0 bases and the J gene lost 4 bases, with 15 bases spanning the gap. This CDR3 region has 16 residues. CDR3 loop: CASSQEAQAQVYGYTF. The CDR3, as DNA: TGCGCCAGCAGCCAAGAAGCCCAGGCACAGGTCTATGGCTACACCTTC.

This clone was seen a few times. This sequence joins TRBV7-8 and TRBJ1-5; 7 positions agree with TRBD1. The CDR3 consists of 14 residues. Germline CDR1 is SGHVS and CDR2 is FQNEAQ. V shed 6 bases, J shed 7 bases, and the junction held 9 bases outside the gene matches. As DNA, the CDR3 is TGTGCCAGCAGACTCAGGGGGGTGGGCCAGCCCCAGCATTTT. It translates to CASRLRGVGQPQHF.

In this sample, this clone turned up a few times. J is TRBJ2-5 and V is TRBV30; 9 nucleotides agree with TRBD1. The assigned J gene may be wrong: the sequence end matches TRBJ2-7 better. The CDR3 sequence is 14 residues long. Germline assignment: CDR1 GTSNPN and CDR2 SVGIG (reference sequence). This CDR3 reads CAWSVGTGRTEQYF. CDR3 coding DNA: TGTGCCTGGAGTGTGGGGACAGGGAGGACCGAGCAGTACTTC.

This clone has just a few counts. V gene TRBV5-1 combines with J gene TRBJ1-4, with 12 nucleotides matching TRBD1. This CDR3 comprises 19 residues. The germline V gene encodes CDR1 SGHRS and CDR2 YFSETQ. Losses at the gene ends were 4 bases for V and 5 bases for J; bases not matched to a gene: 15. The CDR3 sequence is CASSPTGTGGLLRNEKLFF. As DNA, the CDR3 is TGCGCCAGCAGCCCGACCGGGACAGGGGGCCTTTTGAGGAATGAAAAACTGTTTTTT.

This clone came up a few times. This rearrangement joins TRBV2 to TRBJ1-5; 7 bases agree with TRBD1. V shed 4 bases, J shed 2 bases, and the junction held 5 bases outside the gene matches. The CDR3 is 15 residues long. CDR1 and CDR2 from the germline V gene are SNHLY and FYNNEI. CDR3 region: CASSGQGGGNQPQHF. CDR3 nucleotides: TGTGCCAGCAGTGGACAGGGTGGCGGCAATCAGCCCCAGCATTTT.

V gene TRBV30 combines with J gene TRBJ1-2; the D gene is possibly TRBD1 (5 bases). V lost 1 base, J lost 0 bases, and 9 bases lay in between. The CDR3 runs 14 residues. CDR1 GTSNPN and CDR2 SVGIG come from the germline V gene (reference sequence). CDR3 nucleotides: TGTGCCTGGAGTGGTCCAGGGTCTAACTATGGCTACACCTTC. This encodes CAWSGPGSNYGYTF.

The chain has TRBV30 and TRBJ2-1; D remains unclear. Germline-derived CDR1 and CDR2 are GTSNPN and SVGIG (reference sequence). Trimming pared 4 bases from V and 7 bases from J, leaving 17 bases between. The CDR3 is 14 amino acids. In DNA form, the CDR3 reads TGTGCCTGGACCAGACAAAGTTTACAAAATGAGCAGTTCTTC. Residues: CAWTRQSLQNEQFF.

J is TRBJ2-7 and V is TRBV18; TRBD1 is a possible D gene (5 bases). Trimming took off 3 bases at V and 4 bases at J, with 16 bases between the two ends. Per germline, CDR1 KGHSH and CDR2 LQKENI. This CDR3 is built from 15 residues. The CDR3 loop reads CASSPESGRAYEQYF. The DNA of the CDR3 is TGTGCCAGCTCACCGGAATCCGGCAGGGCGTACGAGCAGTACTTC.

The gene calls are TRBV7-9 and TRBJ2-1; D is possibly TRBD2 (5 bases). V was shortened by 3 bases and J by 0 bases, with 15 bases between the two germline ends. The V gene's germline CDR1 is SEHNR and CDR2 FQNEAQ (reference sequence). This CDR3 has 17 amino acids. The CDR3 spells CASSLVTTPSSYNEQFF. The CDR3, as DNA: TGTGCCAGCAGCTTGGTGACTACCCCGAGCTCCTACAATGAGCAGTTCTTC.

The chain employs TRBV6-4 and TRBJ2-5, with TRBD2 matching 11 bases. The CDR3 length is 16 residues. Germline V gene data show CDR1 as MRHNA and CDR2 as SNTAGT. With V trimmed by 6 bases and J by 4 bases, 10 bases remained unmatched. This chain's CDR3 is CASSGLAGSSRETQYF. CDR3 DNA: TGTGCCAGCAGCGGACTAGCGGGTAGCTCCCGAGAGACCCAGTACTTC.